This T cell receptor beta chain was found in a study of blood T cells in healthy people across ages. At the level of the study: Capturing about one barcoded beta molecule per two T cells was achieved by template switching. General study points: Roughly linear age-related decline in beta diversity appeared, significant by age about 40.

Trimming shortened V by 5 bases and J by 0 bases, and 10 bases separated the two germline ends. Germline CDR1 is SGHAT and CDR2 is FQNNGV. The CDR3 has 14 residues. A word on this clonotype: Its antigen is not known.

For the second PCR, which ran for about 7 to 11 cycles, a sample-barcoded 5' primer and a J-beta primer mix were used. MiXCR, applied by TCRdb to the 5' RACE reads, yields one record per CDR3 protein. The data show about 640,000 distinct CDR3 sequences, with 58% seen just once and 30% to 45% held by the top ten. Every donor gave roughly 9.2 milliliters of peripheral blood. The chain joins TRBV11-2 to TRBJ1-2, with TRBD1 as a possible D gene (5 bases). The TCR originated in a man aged 55 to 69 in good health. Material for sequencing was blood. This CDR3 reads CASSAPGPNYGYTF. CDR3 coding DNA: TGTGCCAGCAGCGCCCCGGGACCTAACTATGGCTACACCTTC. The whole variable domain, filled in from reference TRBV11-2 and TRBJ1-2, reads EAGVAQSPRYKIIEKRQSVAFWCNPISGHATLYWYQQILGQGPKLLIQFQNNGVVDDSQLPKDRFSAERLKGVDSTLKIQPAKLEDSAVYLCASSAPGPNYGYTFGSGTRLTVV.